A single sample is the source of the 8 T cell receptor beta chains below, sequenced in a study of T cells in Graves' hyperthyroidism and ophthalmopathy. Regions amplified from RNA transcripts were the TCR beta CDR3 regions. HTBI primers were used for first-round RT-PCR of the TCR CDR3. One entry per CDR3 protein results from TCRdb running MiXCR on the multiplex PCR reads. The data hold around 580,000 distinct CDR3 sequences, with about half observed a single time. Sample: peripheral blood or thyroid tissue (not recorded which). The receptors here all came from a woman between 18 and 30 years old with Graves' hyperthyroidism.

This chain connects TRBV5-6 to TRBJ2-3, with D tentatively TRBD1 (6 bases). The CDR3 has 16 residues. Looked up from germline, CDR1 is SGHDT and CDR2 is YYEEEE. The V end lost 4 bases, the J end lost 0 bases, and 15 bases lay between the germline ends. The CDR3 here is CASSPLDRRSTDTQYF. CDR3 DNA: TGTGCCAGCAGCCCCCTCGACAGGAGAAGCACAGATACGCAGTATTTT.

The rearrangement uses TRBV6-6 and TRBJ2-5; 14 bases agree with TRBD2. The end of the DNA fits TRBJ2-1 better, so the J call may be wrong. Germline assignment: CDR1 MNHNY and CDR2 SVGAGI (reference sequence). The CDR3 runs 20 residues. CDR3 in amino acids: CASSYPSTRTSGRSGNEQFF. The CDR3, as DNA: TGTGCCAGCAGTTACCCATCTACTAGGACTAGCGGGAGGTCGGGCAATGAGCAGTTCTTC.

The chain uses TRBV20-1 and TRBJ2-7; 7 positions agree with TRBD2. The CDR3 runs to 15 residues. CDR1 is DFQATT, CDR2 SNEGSKA, per germline (reference sequence). Trimming removed 5 bases from V and 7 bases from J; junction bases left unmatched: 17. CDR3 sequence (DNA): TGCAGTGCTTTTGCGGGAGCCGTCTCCTACAATGAGCAGTACTTC. This sequence encodes CSAFAGAVSYNEQYF.

This clonotype occurred many times. The chain uses TRBV6-2 or TRBV6-3 and TRBJ2-5; D gene uncertain. This CDR3 has 13 residues. V lost 6 bases and J 7 bases, leaving 15 bases between the germline ends. The germline CDR1 and CDR2 sequences are MNHEY and SVGEGT. CDR3 coding DNA: TGTGCCAGCAGCTCTGGGATCTGGGGGACCCAGTACTTC. It codes for CASSSGIWGTQYF.

The V call is TRBV12-3 or TRBV12-4, the J call TRBJ2-6, with a weak D call TRBD1 (5 bases). The V end was cut by 2 bases, the J end by 2 bases, with 7 bases between. The CDR3 is 15 amino acids. The CDR3 reads CASSLSTAGANVLTF. The CDR3 region has the DNA TGTGCCAGCAGTTTATCGACAGCTGGGGCCAACGTCCTGACTTTC.

V and J are TRBV19 and TRBJ2-7; tentative D call: TRBD2 (6 bases). In germline, CDR1 is LNHDA, CDR2 SQIVND (reference sequence). V was trimmed by 5 bases and J by 7 bases, leaving 21 bases between them. The CDR3 totals 15 residues. The CDR3 nucleotides read TGTGCCAGTAGTCTAGCGCCCCCCTCCTACAATGAGCAGTACTTC. Translated, it gives CASSLAPPSYNEQYF. The whole variable domain, remainder taken from reference TRBV19 and TRBJ2-7, is DGGITQSPKYLFRKEGQNVTLSCEQNLNHDAMYWYRQDPGQGLRLIYYSQIVNDFQKGDIAEGYSVSREKKESFPLTVTSAQKNPTAFYLCASSLAPPSYNEQYFGPGTRLTVT.

V usage is TRBV29-1 and J usage is TRBJ2-5, with 11 bases lining up with TRBD2. Per germline, CDR1 SQVTM and CDR2 ANQGSEA. Trimming took 6 bases from V and 3 from J; bases not matched to a gene: 6. The CDR3 covers 14 residues. CDR3 residues: CSVLTSGNEETQYF. The CDR3 bases are TGCAGCGTCCTGACTAGCGGGAATGAAGAGACCCAGTACTTC. Together with reference TRBV29-1 and TRBJ2-5, the CDR3 gives the full variable domain: SAVISQKPSRDICQRGTSLTIQCQVDSQVTMMFWYRQQPGQSLTLIATANQGSEATYESGFVIDKFPISRPNLTFSTLTVSNMSPEDSSIYLCSVLTSGNEETQYFGPGTRLLVL.

In this sample, this clonotype turned up many times. This chain uses TRBV24-1 with TRBJ1-2; no firm D call. Between the trimmed V and J ends, which lost 0 bases and 0 bases, there was a span of 4 bases. The V gene's germline CDR1 is KGHDR and CDR2 SFDVKD. CDR3 size: 14 residues. In DNA form, the CDR3 reads TGTGCCACCAGTGATTTGTGGACTAACTATGGCTACACCTTC. It is translated as CATSDLWTNYGYTF.